The rows below give T cell receptor beta chains drawn from one sample of a study of OX40 agonist ivuxolimab in advanced cancers. Only in-frame clones appear in the TCRdb table, and some are missing; sequencing was by immunoSEQ multiplex PCR. The data contain around 80,000 clones, roughly nine tenths of them seen just once; the ten biggest clones take up 0.15% to 0.2%. The sequences come from CD4+ or CD8+ T cells sorted from blood, collected in a trial of the OX40 agonist ivuxolimab. The source of these receptors is an adult with an advanced solid tumor such as melanoma, head and neck, liver or kidney cancer. Each CDR3 is given with its conserved first and last residue. The D gene is left open where the match is weak. The size field is filled for only some rows; it gives once, few, many or a size class.

v_call	j_call	d_call	clone_size	cdr3_aa	cdr3_nt
TRBV7-9	TRBJ1-4	NA	NA	CASSLGRTGATNEKLFF	TGTGCCAGCAGCTTAGGGCGAACGGGTGCAACTAATGAAAAACTGTTTTTT
TRBV11-2	TRBJ1-5	NA	NA	CASSLEGHALQPQHF	TGTGCCAGCAGCTTAGAAGGTCATGCCCTCCAGCCCCAGCATTTT
TRBV10-3	TRBJ1-2	TRBD1	NA	CAITQGANYGYTF	TGTGCCATCACACAGGGGGCTAACTATGGCTACACCTTC
TRBV10-3	TRBJ2-7	NA	once	CAISEGGRSTYEQYF	TGTGCCATCAGTGAGGGGGGTCGGTCCACCTACGAGCAGTACTTC
TRBV6-1	TRBJ1-4	NA	NA	CASSGPGGNEKLFF	TGTGCCAGCAGTGGGCCCGGGGGTAATGAAAAACTGTTTTTT
TRBV30	TRBJ1-5	TRBD1	NA	CAWRGDRGNQPQHF	TGTGCCTGGAGGGGGGACAGAGGCAATCAGCCCCAGCATTTT
TRBV5-1	TRBJ1-1	NA	NA	CASSNVAQGNTEAFF	TGCGCCAGCAGCAACGTCGCCCAGGGCAACACTGAAGCTTTCTTT
TRBV19	TRBJ1-5	TRBD1	few	CASSIVDRGVNQPQHF	TGTGCCAGTAGTATAGTGGACAGGGGTGTCAATCAGCCCCAGCATTTT
TRBV9	TRBJ1-3	TRBD1	NA	CASSATGTETGNTIYF	TGTGCCAGCAGCGCGACCGGGACAGAGACTGGAAACACCATATATTTT
TRBV28	TRBJ2-1	TRBD2	NA	CASSLSKGLAGGEQFF	TGTGCCAGCAGTCTCAGCAAGGGACTAGCGGGAGGTGAGCAGTTCTTC
TRBV18	TRBJ1-2	TRBD1	NA	CASSALPGQQIGGYTF	TGTGCCAGCTCAGCACTCCCGGGACAGCAAATCGGGGGCTACACCTTC
TRBV9	TRBJ1-3	TRBD1	NA	CASSVAQGAGNTIYF	TGTGCCAGCAGCGTAGCCCAGGGGGCTGGAAACACCATATATTTT
TRBV27	TRBJ1-4	TRBD1	NA	CASSFLGQGAGSNEKLFF	TGTGCCAGCAGTTTTTTGGGACAGGGGGCTGGGTCTAATGAAAAACTGTTTTTT
TRBV12-2	TRBJ2-7	NA	NA	CASRLLRVAYEQYF	TGTGCAAGTCGTCTCCTAAGGGTGGCCTACGAGCAGTACTTC
TRBV5-1	TRBJ2-1	NA	NA	CASSRGGDRTYNEQFF	TGCGCCAGCAGCCGTGGAGGGGACCGTACCTACAATGAGCAGTTCTTC
TRBV2	TRBJ2-1	NA	NA	CASSPLGGRLGLRPYNEQFF	TGTGCCAGCAGCCCACTCGGAGGACGATTGGGACTTCGGCCTTACAATGAGCAGTTCTTC
TRBV6-1	TRBJ1-2	NA	once	CASQFVLYGYTF	TGTGCCAGTCAGTTCGTGCTGTATGGCTACACCTTC
TRBV19	TRBJ1-4	NA	NA	CASSITGPNEKLFF	TGTGCCAGTAGTATCACAGGCCCGAATGAAAAACTGTTTTTT
TRBV28	TRBJ1-5	NA	NA	CASKLGVRNQPQHF	TGTGCCAGCAAGTTAGGGGTTCGCAATCAGCCCCAGCATTTT
TRBV7-9	TRBJ2-1	NA	NA	CASSTRISYNEQFF	TGTGCCAGCAGCACCCGGATCTCCTACAATGAGCAGTTCTTC
TRBV4-1	TRBJ1-1	NA	few	CASSQGDWTEAFF	TGCGCCAGCAGCCAAGGGGACTGGACTGAAGCTTTCTTT
TRBV11-1	TRBJ2-1	TRBD2	NA	CASSLRATSGNNEQFF	TGTGCCAGCAGCTTACGGGCGACTAGCGGGAATAATGAGCAGTTCTTC
TRBV11-2	TRBJ2-1	NA	once	CASEEWGSSYNEQFF	TGTGCCAGCGAGGAATGGGGGAGCTCCTACAATGAGCAGTTCTTC
TRBV18	TRBJ1-1	NA	NA	CASSLDTEAFF	TGTGCCAGCTCACTAGACACTGAAGCTTTCTTT
TRBV4-1	TRBJ2-5	NA	NA	CASSSRERQETQYF	TGCGCCAGCAGCTCCCGGGAGAGGCAAGAGACCCAGTACTTC
TRBV2	TRBJ2-3	NA	NA	CASSEAGTQYF	TGTGCCAGCAGTGAAGCGGGTACGCAGTATTTT
TRBV28	TRBJ2-7	NA	once	CASSSSSVRWYF	TGTGCCAGCAGTTCCTCTAGCGTTCGGTGGTACTTC
TRBV5-1	TRBJ2-1	NA	few	CASSLGSSYNEQFF	TGCGCCAGCAGCTTGGGGTCTAGCTACAATGAGCAGTTCTTC
TRBV27	TRBJ1-2	NA	NA	CASSYSARNYGYTF	TGTGCCAGCAGTTACTCGGCCAGGAACTATGGCTACACCTTC
TRBV30	TRBJ2-6	NA	NA	CAWSNDRSGANVLTF	TGTGCCTGGAGTAACGACCGTTCTGGGGCCAACGTCCTGACTTTC
TRBV7-2	TRBJ2-7	NA	NA	CASSLAGSSQNEQYF	TGTGCCAGCAGCTTAGCTGGTAGTAGCCAGAACGAGCAGTACTTC
TRBV6-5	TRBJ1-1	NA	NA	CASSYSREGAEAFF	TGTGCCAGCAGTTACTCGAGGGAGGGAGCTGAAGCTTTCTTT
TRBV19	TRBJ1-6	TRBD1	few	CASSSQLLGTGGRGSPLHF	TGTGCCAGTAGCTCCCAACTCCTCGGGACAGGGGGTCGCGGTTCACCCCTCCACTTT
TRBV28	TRBJ1-3	NA	NA	CASSSPGGGSGNTIYF	TGTGCCAGCAGTTCCCCGGGAGGGGGATCCGGAAACACCATATATTTT
TRBV7-9	TRBJ2-7	NA	NA	CASSLVGGGLNEQYF	TGTGCCAGCAGCTTAGTCGGCGGAGGGCTTAACGAGCAGTACTTC
TRBV30	TRBJ1-2	NA	NA	CAWMDDMQSYGYTF	TGTGCCTGGATGGACGATATGCAGAGCTATGGCTACACCTTC
TRBV5-4	TRBJ1-1	NA	NA	CVSSLGGGTEAFF	TGTGTCAGCAGCTTAGGGGGGGGCACTGAAGCTTTCTTT
TRBV28	TRBJ1-4	NA	NA	CASRPGQKSGLFF	TGTGCCAGCAGGCCGGGACAAAAGAGTGGACTGTTTTTT
TRBV9	TRBJ1-5	TRBD1	NA	CASSGGQGKGEGSNQPQHF	TGTGCCAGCAGCGGCGGACAGGGGAAAGGGGAGGGTAGCAATCAGCCCCAGCATTTT
TRBV10-3	TRBJ1-1	NA	NA	CAIILDGSNTEAFF	TGTGCCATCATCCTCGACGGAAGCAACACTGAAGCTTTCTTT
TRBV18	TRBJ1-3	NA	NA	CASSPTVGISGNTIYF	TGTGCCAGCTCACCAACCGTTGGGATATCTGGAAACACCATATATTTT
TRBV5-1	TRBJ1-1	TRBD1	NA	CASSPDRGRVDTEAFF	TGCGCCAGCAGCCCGGACAGGGGGCGAGTGGACACTGAAGCTTTCTTT
TRBV19	TRBJ2-2	NA	NA	CASSIASRGGELFF	TGTGCCAGTAGTATAGCCTCTAGAGGCGGGGAGCTGTTTTTT
TRBV5-1	TRBJ2-7	TRBD2	NA	CASSLASGSSYEQYF	TGCGCCAGCAGCTTGGCTAGCGGGAGCTCTTACGAGCAGTACTTC
TRBV5-1	TRBJ2-7	TRBD1	NA	CASSTDRLGLEQYF	TGCGCCAGCAGCACGGACAGGCTCGGTCTCGAGCAGTACTTC
TRBV5-1	TRBJ2-3	NA	NA	CASSLVSSSTDTQYF	TGCGCCAGCAGCTTGGTGTCCTCTAGCACAGATACGCAGTATTTT
TRBV7-9	TRBJ2-1	NA	NA	CASSLFSLSSYNEQFF	TGTGCCAGCAGCTTATTTTCCCTTAGCTCCTACAATGAGCAGTTCTTC
TRBV7-6	TRBJ2-3	NA	NA	CASSLAGPSTDTQYF	TGTGCCAGCAGCTTAGCTGGCCCAAGCACAGATACGCAGTATTTT
TRBV9	TRBJ1-2	TRBD1	NA	CASSGPDTGVNYGYTF	TGTGCCAGCAGCGGACCGGATACAGGGGTTAACTATGGCTACACCTTC
TRBV28	TRBJ1-1	NA	once	CASSLVRTANTEAFF	TGTGCCAGCAGTTTAGTGCGGACGGCGAACACTGAAGCTTTCTTT
TRBV7-3	TRBJ2-5	NA	NA	CASSLSAQETQYF	TGTGCCAGCAGCTTAAGCGCCCAAGAGACCCAGTACTTC
TRBV5-1	TRBJ2-7	TRBD2	NA	CASSLWSGGTRPYEQYF	TGCGCCAGCAGCTTGTGGAGCGGGGGGACAAGGCCCTACGAGCAGTACTTC
TRBV4-2	TRBJ2-5	NA	once	CASSQGVGKTQYF	TGTGCCAGCAGCCAAGGTGTGGGAAAGACCCAGTACTTC
TRBV11-2	TRBJ1-1	TRBD1	NA	CASSSRLGQGAPFDTEAFF	TGTGCCAGCAGCTCGAGGCTGGGACAGGGGGCCCCTTTTGACACTGAAGCTTTCTTT
TRBV5-4	TRBJ2-7	TRBD1	NA	CASSLDRQGPPYEQYF	TGTGCCAGCAGCTTGGATCGACAGGGGCCCCCCTACGAGCAGTACTTC
TRBV19	TRBJ2-7	NA	NA	CASSVRGLRTLRNPYEQYF	TGTGCCAGTAGTGTCCGGGGGTTGAGAACCCTTCGAAACCCCTACGAGCAGTACTTC